Sequencing of this T cell receptor beta chain was carried out in a study of cytomegalovirus exposure and HLA in healthy donors. PCR was performed using 60 Vbeta and 13 Jbeta primers. Generated by immunoSEQ multiplex PCR, the TCRdb table keeps only in-frame clones and is missing some. The table includes some 95,000 clones, around four fifths detected once. CDR1 is SNHLY and CDR2 is FYNNEI in the germline V gene. V was clipped by 4 bases and J by 5 bases, with 9 bases between them. There are 13 residues in the CDR3. The TCR originated in a man aged 25 to 40 in good health and CMV-seronegative. What was sequenced was PBMCs. J is TRBJ1-5 and V is TRBV2; no firm D call. The CDR3 spells CASSGGMDQPQHF. The CDR3 DNA follows: TGTGCCAGCAGTGGCGGCATGGATCAGCCCCAGCATTTT.